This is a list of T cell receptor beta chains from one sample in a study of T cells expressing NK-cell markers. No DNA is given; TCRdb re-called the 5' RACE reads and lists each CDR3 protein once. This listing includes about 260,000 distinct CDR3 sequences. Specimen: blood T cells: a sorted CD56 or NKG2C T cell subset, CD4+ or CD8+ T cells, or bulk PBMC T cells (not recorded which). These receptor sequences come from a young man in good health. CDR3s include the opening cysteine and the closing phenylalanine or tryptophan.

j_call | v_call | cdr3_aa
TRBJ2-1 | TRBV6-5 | CASSYWLFNEQFF
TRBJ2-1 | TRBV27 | CASSLLTSGRAYEQFF
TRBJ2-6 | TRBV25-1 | CASSDLQASGANVLTF
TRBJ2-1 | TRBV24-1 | CATSDEGSDEQFF
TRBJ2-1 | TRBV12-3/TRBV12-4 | CASSTVRGLFHNEQFF
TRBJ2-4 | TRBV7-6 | CASSAALGRGAKNIQYF
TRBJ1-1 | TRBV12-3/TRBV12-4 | CASSLLRADTEAFF
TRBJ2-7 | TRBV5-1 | CASRPGQIWTSEYEQYF
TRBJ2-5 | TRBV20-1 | CSAQTGGATETQYF
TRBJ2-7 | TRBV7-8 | CASSPRTNEQYF
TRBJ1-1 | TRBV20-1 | CSASGVTNTEAFF
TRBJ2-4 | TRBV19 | CASSLAGTAGNIQYF
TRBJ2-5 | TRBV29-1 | CSVEGLQETQYF
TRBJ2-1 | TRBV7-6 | CASSLGTGVAYNEQFF
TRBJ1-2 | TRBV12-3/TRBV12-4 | CASSIPDIGGYTF
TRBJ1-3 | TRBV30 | CAWSVLNSFSGNTIYF
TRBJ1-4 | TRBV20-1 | CSAKSGREAEKLFF
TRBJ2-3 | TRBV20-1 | CSATPGLREQITDTQYF
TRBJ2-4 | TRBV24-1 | CATRIQGIAKNIQYF
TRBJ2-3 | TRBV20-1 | CSADSSVTDTQYF
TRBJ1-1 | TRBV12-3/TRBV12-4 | CASRGVANTEAFF
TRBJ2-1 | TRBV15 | CATSSSILSSYNEQFF
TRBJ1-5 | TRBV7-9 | CASSPTGDQPQHF
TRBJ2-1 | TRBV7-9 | CASSPPRTSEEFF
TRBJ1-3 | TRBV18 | CASSGQGDTIYF
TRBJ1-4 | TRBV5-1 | CASSLVTATNEKLFF
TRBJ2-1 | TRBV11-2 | CASSPLRGPRGNEQFF
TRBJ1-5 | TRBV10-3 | CAISESAGRNQPQHF
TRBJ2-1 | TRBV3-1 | CASSLLASGSNEQFF
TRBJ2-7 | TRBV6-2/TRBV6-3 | CASSWGRTGGYEQYF
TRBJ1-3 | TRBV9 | CASSVAIGQGSGNTIYF
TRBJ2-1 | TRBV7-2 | CASNLGLGTYNEQFF
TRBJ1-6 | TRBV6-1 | CASLRLSSYNSPLHF
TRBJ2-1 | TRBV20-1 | CSAREDSINEQFF